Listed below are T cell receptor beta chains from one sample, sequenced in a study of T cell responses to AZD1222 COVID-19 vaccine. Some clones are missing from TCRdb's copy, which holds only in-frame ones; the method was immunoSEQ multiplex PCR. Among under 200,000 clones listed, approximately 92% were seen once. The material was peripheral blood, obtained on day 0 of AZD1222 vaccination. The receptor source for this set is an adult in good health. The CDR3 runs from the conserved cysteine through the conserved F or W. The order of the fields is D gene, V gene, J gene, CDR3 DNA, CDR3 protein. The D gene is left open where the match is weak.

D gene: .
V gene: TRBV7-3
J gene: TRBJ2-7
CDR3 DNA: TGTGCCAGCAGCTACTCAGGGGTTGGCTACGAGCAGTACTTC
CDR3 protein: CASSYSGVGYEQYF

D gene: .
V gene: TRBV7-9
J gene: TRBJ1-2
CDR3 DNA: TGTGCCAGCAGCTTAGCGGCCGCTAACTATGGCTACACCTTC
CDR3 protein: CASSLAAANYGYTF

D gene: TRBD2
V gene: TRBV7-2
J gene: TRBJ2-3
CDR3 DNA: TGTGCCAGCAGCTCGGGACTAGCGACAGATACGCAGTATTTT
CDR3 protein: CASSSGLATDTQYF

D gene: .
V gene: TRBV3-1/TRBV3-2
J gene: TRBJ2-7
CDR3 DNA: TGTGCCAGCAGCCTGCTCGAGGGGTACGAGCAGTACTTC
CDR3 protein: CASSLLEGYEQYF

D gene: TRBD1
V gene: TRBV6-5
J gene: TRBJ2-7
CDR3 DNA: TGTGCCAGCAGTTACAGGGGGCGCGTCTACGAGCAGTACTTC
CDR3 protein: CASSYRGRVYEQYF

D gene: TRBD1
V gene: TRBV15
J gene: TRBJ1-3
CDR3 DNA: TGTGCCACCAGTTACGGACAGGGGGCAACTGGAAACACCATATATTTT
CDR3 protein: CATSYGQGATGNTIYF

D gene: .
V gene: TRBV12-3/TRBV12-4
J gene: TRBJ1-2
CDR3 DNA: TGTGCCAGCTGTTACGGAGCTTATGGCTACACCTTC
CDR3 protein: CASCYGAYGYTF

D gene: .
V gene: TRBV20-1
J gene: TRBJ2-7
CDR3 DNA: TGCAGTGCGGGGGATTACGAGCAGTACTTC
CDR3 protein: CSAGDYEQYF

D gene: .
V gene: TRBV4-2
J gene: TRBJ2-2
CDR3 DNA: TGTGCCAGCAGCCAAGAAACAGGTGGAGAAACCGGGGAGCTGTTTTTT
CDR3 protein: CASSQETGGETGELFF

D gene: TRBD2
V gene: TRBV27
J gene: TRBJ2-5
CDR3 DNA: TGTGCCAGCAGTTCCCTGCTCCACCCGGGAGGAGAGACCCAGTACTTC
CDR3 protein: CASSSLLHPGGETQYF

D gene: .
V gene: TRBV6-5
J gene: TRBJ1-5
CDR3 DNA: TGTGCCAGCAGCACCGCAGGGAACAATCAGCCCCAGCATTTT
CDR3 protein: CASSTAGNNQPQHF

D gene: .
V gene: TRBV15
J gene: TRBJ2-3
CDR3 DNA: TGTGCCACCAGCAGAGACCAGGTCACAGATACGCAGTATTTT
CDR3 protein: CATSRDQVTDTQYF

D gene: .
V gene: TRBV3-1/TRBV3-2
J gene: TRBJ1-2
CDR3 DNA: TGTGCCAGCAGCCAAGATTTCCGCAACTATGGCTACACCTTC
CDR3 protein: CASSQDFRNYGYTF

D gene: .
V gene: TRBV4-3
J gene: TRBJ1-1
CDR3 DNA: TGCGCCAGCAGCCTCGCAGCGGAGTTGAACACTGAAGCTTTCTTT
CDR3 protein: CASSLAAELNTEAFF